The following is a T cell receptor beta chain sequence with its context. Its target is unknown. V gave up 0 bases and J gave up 5 bases, with 10 bases separating them. Germline CDR1 SGDLS, CDR2 YYNGEE. The CDR3 length is 14 residues. This specimen comes from a study of radiation and T cells in renal cell carcinoma. Study findings and constraints: From baseline, blood top tumor clonotypes peaked at 2 weeks post-radiation.

The time point was: blood 2 weeks post-SBRT. Treatment noted: 15 Gy SBRT to primary tumor, nephrectomy 4 weeks later. Profiling relied on immunoSEQ multiplex PCR, and the TCRdb table lists in-frame clones only, not all of them. The sample holds roughly 150,000 clones, roughly 89% seen once. The chain links TRBV9 to TRBJ2-3; D is perhaps TRBD2 (5 bases). The TCR originated in a woman between 50 and 59 years old with renal cell carcinoma. The material was blood, obtained from a patient whose treatment included radiotherapy and nephrectomy. The CDR3 nucleotides are TGTGCCAGCAGCGTAGCTAGCCGAATAGATACGCAGTATTTT. This codes for CASSVASRIDTQYF.